A single T cell receptor beta chain is shown here with its context. The antigen is undetermined. Documented treatment: oral pan-JAK inhibitor, 5-10 mg twice daily. Once RNA had been extracted, it was reverse transcribed into cDNA to act as the sequencing template. Using immunoSEQ multiplex PCR, the repertoire was profiled, and TCRdb retains in-frame clones only, with some absent. The profile shows roughly 180,000 clones, approximately 55% of them singletons. These data are taken from a study of CD8+ T cells in alopecia areata. Whole-study findings and limits: More clonal than normal scalp was lesional scalp, particularly alopecia totalis/universalis.

The sequencing here drew on CD8+ T cells sorted from blood, taken at week 24, from a patient treated with tofacitinib. This TCR was sampled from a human donor with alopecia areata.

The CDR3 loop is CASSQGKGFVNEQFF. The CDR3 DNA follows: TGTGCCAGCAGCCAAGGGAAGGGGTTTGTCAATGAGCAGTTCTTC. This chain connects TRBV14 to TRBJ2-1; a possible D gene is TRBD1 (5 bases). V was pared by 1 base and J by 6 bases, with 13 bases between. Looked up from germline, CDR1 is SGHDN and CDR2 is FVKESK. The CDR3 has 15 residues. The complete variable domain, with remaining parts taken from reference TRBV14 and TRBJ2-1, reads EAGVTQFPSHSVIEKGQTVTLRCDPISGHDNLYWYRRVMGKEIKFLLHFVKESKQDESGMPNNRFLAERTGGTYSTLKVQPAELEDSGVYFCASSQGKGFVNEQFFGPGTRLTVL.